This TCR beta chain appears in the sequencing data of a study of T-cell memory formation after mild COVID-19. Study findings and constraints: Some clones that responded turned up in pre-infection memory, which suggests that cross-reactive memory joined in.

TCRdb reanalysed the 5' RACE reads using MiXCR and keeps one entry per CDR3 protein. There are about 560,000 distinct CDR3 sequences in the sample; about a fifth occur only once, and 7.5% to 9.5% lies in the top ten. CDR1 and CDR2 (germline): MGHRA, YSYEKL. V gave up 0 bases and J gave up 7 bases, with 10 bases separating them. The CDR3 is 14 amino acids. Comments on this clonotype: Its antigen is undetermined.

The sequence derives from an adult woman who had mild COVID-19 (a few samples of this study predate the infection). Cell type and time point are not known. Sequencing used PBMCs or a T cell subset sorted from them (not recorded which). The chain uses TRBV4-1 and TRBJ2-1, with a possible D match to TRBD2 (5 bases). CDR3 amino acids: CASSQDTWENEQFF. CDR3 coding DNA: TGCGCCAGCAGCCAAGACACATGGGAGAATGAGCAGTTCTTC.